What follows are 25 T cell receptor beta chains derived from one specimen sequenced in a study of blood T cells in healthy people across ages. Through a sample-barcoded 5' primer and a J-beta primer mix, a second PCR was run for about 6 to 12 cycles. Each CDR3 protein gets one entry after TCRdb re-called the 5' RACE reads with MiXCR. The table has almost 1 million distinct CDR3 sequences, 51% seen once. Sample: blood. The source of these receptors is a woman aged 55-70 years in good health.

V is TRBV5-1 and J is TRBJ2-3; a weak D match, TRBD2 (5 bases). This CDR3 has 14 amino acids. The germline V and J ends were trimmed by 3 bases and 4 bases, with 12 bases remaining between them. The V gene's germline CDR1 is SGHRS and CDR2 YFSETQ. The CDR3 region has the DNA TGCGCCAGCAGCTCGGCCCTGGGAGCAGATACGCAGTATTTT. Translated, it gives CASSSALGADTQYF.

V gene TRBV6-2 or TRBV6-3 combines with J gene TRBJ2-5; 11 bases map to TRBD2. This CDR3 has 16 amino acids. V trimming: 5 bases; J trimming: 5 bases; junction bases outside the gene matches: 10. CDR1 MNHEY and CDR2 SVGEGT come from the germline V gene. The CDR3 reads CASSGRSGRAVETQYF. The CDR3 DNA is TGTGCCAGCAGTGGCCGTAGCGGGAGGGCCGTGGAGACCCAGTACTTC.

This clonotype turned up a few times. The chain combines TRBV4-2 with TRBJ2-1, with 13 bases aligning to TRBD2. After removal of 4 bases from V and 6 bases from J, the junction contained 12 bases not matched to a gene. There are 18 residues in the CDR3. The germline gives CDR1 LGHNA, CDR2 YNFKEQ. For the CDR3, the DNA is TGTGCCAGCAGCCCTCTTTACGGGACTAGCGGGAAGACCAATGAGCAGTTCTTC. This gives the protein CASSPLYGTSGKTNEQFF.

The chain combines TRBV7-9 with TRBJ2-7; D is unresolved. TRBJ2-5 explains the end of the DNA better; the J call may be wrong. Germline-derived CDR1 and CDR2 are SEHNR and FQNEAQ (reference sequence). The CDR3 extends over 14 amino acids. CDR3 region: CASSDSGVKKTQYF. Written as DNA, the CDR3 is TGTGCCAGCAGCGACTCTGGTGTTAAGAAGACCCAGTACTTC.

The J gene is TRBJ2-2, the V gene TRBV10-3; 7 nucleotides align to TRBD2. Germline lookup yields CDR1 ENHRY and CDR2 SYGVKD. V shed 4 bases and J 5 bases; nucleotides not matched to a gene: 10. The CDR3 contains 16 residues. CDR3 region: CAISVLAGVRTGELFF. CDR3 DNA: TGTGCCATCAGTGTTCTGGCGGGAGTTCGGACCGGGGAGCTGTTTTTT.

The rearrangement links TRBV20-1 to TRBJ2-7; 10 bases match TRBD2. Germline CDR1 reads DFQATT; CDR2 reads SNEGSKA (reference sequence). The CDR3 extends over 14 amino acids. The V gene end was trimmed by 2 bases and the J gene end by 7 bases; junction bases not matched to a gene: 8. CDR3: CSARKVAGGLEQYF. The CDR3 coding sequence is TGCAGTGCTAGAAAGGTAGCGGGAGGATTGGAGCAGTACTTC.

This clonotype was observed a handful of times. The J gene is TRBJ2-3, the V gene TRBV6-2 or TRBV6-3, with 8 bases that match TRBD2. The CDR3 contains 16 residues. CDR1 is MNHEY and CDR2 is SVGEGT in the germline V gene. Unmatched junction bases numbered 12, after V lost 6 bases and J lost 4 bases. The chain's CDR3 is CASRSPGGRRSDTQYF. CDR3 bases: TGTGCCAGCAGATCTCCGGGCGGGAGGAGATCAGATACGCAGTATTTT.

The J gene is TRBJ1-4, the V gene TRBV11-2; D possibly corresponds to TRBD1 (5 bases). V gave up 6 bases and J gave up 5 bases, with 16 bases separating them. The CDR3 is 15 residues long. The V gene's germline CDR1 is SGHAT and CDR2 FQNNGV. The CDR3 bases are TGTGCCAGCAGATCCCCCGGCGGGGGGAATGAAAAACTGTTTTTT. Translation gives CASRSPGGGNEKLFF.

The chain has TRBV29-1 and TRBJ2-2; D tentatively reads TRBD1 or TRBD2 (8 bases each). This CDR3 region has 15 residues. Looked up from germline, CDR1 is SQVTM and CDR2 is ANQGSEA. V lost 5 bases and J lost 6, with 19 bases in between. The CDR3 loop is CSVLSGTGGAGELFF. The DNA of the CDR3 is TGCAGCGTTCTTAGCGGGACAGGAGGGGCCGGGGAGCTGTTTTTT.

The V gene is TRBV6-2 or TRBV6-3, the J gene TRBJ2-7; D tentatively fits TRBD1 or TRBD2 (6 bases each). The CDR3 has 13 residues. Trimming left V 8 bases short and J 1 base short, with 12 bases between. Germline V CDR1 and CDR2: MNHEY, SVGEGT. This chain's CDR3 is CASEGGNSYEQYF. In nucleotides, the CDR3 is TGTGCCAGCGAGGGGGGTAATTCCTACGAGCAGTACTTC.

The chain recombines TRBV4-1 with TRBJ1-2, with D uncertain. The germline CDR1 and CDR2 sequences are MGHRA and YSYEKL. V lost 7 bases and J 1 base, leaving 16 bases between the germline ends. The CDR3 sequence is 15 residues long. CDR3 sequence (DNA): TGCGCCAGCAACTACTCGGGCCGTAGTAACTATGGCTACACCTTC. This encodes CASNYSGRSNYGYTF.

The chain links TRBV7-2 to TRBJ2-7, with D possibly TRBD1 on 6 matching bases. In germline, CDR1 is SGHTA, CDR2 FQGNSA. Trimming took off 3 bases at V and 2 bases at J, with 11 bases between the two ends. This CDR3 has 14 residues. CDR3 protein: CASSFGTRTYEQYF. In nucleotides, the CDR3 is TGTGCCAGCAGCTTCGGGACAAGGACCTACGAGCAGTACTTC.

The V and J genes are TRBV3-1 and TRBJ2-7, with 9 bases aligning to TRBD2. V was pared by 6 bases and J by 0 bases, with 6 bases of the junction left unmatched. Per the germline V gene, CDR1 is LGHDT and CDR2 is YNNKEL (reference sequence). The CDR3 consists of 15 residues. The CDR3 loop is CASRKISGGSYEQYF. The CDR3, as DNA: TGTGCCAGCAGAAAAATTAGCGGGGGCTCCTACGAGCAGTACTTC.

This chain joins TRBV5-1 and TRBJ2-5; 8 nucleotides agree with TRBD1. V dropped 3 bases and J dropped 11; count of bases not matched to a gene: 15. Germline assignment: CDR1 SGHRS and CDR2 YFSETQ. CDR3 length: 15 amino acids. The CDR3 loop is CASSSTGDKTNEQYF. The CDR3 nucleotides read TGCGCCAGCAGCTCGACAGGGGACAAAACCAATGAGCAGTACTTC.

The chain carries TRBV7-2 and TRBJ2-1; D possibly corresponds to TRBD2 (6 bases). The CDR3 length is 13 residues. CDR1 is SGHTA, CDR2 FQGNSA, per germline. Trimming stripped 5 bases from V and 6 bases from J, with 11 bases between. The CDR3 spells CASSARDSNEQFF. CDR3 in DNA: TGTGCCAGCAGCGCCAGGGACTCCAATGAGCAGTTCTTC.

CDR3 nucleotide sequence: TGCGCCAGCAGCCAAGCCCATTCTGGACAGGGATACTATGAGCAGTTCTTC. Its protein product is CASSQAHSGQGYYEQFF. The chain joins TRBV4-3 to TRBJ2-1, with 8 bases identical to TRBD1. V dropped 1 base and J dropped 8; count of bases not matched to a gene: 13. In germline, CDR1 is LGHNA, CDR2 YSLEER. The CDR3 has 17 amino acids.

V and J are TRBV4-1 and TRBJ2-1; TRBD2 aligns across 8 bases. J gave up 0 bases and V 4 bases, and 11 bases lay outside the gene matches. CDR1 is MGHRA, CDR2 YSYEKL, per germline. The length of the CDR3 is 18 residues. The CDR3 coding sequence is TGCGCCAGCAGCCTGAGAGGTAGCGGGACCCCCTCCTACAATGAGCAGTTCTTC. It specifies CASSLRGSGTPSYNEQFF.

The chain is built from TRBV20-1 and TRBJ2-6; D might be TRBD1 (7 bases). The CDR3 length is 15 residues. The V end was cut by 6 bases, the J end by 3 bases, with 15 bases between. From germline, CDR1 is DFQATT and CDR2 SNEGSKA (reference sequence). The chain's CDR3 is CSAAGQLVGANVLTF. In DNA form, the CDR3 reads TGCAGTGCGGCGGGACAGCTAGTTGGGGCCAACGTCCTGACTTTC.

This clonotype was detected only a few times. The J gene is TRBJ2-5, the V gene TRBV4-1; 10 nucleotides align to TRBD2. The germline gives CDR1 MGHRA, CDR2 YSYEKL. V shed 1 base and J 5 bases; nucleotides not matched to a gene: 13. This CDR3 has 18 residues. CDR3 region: CASSQGRLQREGPETQYF. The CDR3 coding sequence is TGCGCCAGCAGCCAAGGGCGACTACAGCGGGAGGGCCCGGAGACCCAGTACTTC.

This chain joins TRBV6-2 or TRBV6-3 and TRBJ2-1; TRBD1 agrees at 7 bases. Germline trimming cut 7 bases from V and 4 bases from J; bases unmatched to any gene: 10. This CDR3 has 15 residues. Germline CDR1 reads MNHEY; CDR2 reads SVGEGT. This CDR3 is CASTPQGIGYNEQFF. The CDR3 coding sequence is TGTGCCAGCACTCCACAGGGGATAGGGTACAATGAGCAGTTCTTC.

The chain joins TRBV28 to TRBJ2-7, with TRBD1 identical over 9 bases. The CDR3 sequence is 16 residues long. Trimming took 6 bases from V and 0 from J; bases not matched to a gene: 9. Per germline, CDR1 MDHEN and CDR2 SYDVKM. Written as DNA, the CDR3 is TGTGCCAGCAGGCCCCCTACAGGGGGCAACTCCTACGAGCAGTACTTC. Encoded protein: CASRPPTGGNSYEQYF.

The CDR3 reads CASSLKTIRHFMNTEAFF. The CDR3 nucleotides read TGTGCCAGCAGTTTAAAGACGATACGTCATTTCATGAACACTGAAGCTTTCTTT. The rearrangement joins TRBV7-2 to TRBJ1-1; D remains ambiguous. The CDR3 has 18 residues. Germline V gene lookup returns CDR1 SGHTA and CDR2 FQGNSA. Deletions cut 6 bases from V and 0 bases from J, with 23 bases between.

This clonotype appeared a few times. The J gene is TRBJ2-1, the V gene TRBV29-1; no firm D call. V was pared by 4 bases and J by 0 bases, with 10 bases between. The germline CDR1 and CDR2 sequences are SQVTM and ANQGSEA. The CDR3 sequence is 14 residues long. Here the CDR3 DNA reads TGCAGCGTTGTAGGGCAGAGCTCCTACAATGAGCAGTTCTTC. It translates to CSVVGQSSYNEQFF.

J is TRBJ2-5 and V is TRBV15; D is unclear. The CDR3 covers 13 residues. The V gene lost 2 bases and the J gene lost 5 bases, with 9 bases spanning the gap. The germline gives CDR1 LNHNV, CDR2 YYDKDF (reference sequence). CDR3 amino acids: CATSRRGSETQYF. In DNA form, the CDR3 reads TGTGCCACCAGCAGAAGAGGTTCGGAGACCCAGTACTTC. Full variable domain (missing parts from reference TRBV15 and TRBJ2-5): DAMVIQNPRYQVTQFGKPVTLSCSQTLNHNVMYWYQQKSSQAPKLLFHYYDKDFNNEADTPDNFQSRRPNTSFCFLDIRSPGLGDTAMYLCATSRRGSETQYFGPGTRLLVL.

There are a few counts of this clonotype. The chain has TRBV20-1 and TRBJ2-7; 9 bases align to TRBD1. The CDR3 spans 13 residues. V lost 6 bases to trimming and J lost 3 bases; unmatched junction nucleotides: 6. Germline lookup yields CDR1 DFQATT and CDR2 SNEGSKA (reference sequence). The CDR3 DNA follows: TGCAGTGCCCACCGGGACAGGGTCTACGAGCAGTACTTC. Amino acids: CSAHRDRVYEQYF.